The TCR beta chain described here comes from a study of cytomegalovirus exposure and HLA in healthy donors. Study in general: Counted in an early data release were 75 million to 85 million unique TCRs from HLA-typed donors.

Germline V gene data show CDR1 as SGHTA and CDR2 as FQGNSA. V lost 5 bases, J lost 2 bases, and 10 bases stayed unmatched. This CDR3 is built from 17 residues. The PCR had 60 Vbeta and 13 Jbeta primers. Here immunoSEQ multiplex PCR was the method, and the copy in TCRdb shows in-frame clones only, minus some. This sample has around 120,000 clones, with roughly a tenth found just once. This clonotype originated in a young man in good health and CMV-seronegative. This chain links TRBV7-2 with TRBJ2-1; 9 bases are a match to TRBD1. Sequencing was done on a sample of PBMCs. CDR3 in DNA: TGTGCCAGCAGCCTAACCTGGGGACAGGGAGCCTACAATGAGCAGTTCTTC. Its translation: CASSLTWGQGAYNEQFF. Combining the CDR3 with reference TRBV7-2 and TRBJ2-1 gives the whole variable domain GAGVSQSPSNKVTEKGKDVELRCDPISGHTALYWYRQSLGQGLEFLIYFQGNSAPDKSGLPSDRFSAERTGGSVSTLTIQRTQQEDSAVYLCASSLTWGQGAYNEQFFGPGTRLTVL.